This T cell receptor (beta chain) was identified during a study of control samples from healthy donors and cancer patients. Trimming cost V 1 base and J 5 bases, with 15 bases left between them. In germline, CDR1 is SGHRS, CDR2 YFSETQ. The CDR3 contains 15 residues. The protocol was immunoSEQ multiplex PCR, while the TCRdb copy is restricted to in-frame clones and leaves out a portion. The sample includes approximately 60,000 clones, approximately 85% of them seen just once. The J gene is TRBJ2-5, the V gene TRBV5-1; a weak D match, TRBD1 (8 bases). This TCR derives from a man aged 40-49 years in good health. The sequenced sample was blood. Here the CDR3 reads CASSLSDRGGETQYF. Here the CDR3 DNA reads TGCGCCAGCAGCTTGTCCGACAGGGGAGGGGAGACCCAGTACTTC. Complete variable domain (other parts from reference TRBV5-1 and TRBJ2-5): KAGVTQTPRYLIKTRGQQVTLSCSPISGHRSVSWYQQTPGQGLQFLFEYFSETQRNKGNFPGRFSGRQFSNSRSEMNVSTLELGDSALYLCASSLSDRGGETQYFGPGTRLLVL.